Shown below are 27 T cell receptor beta chains from a single sample sequenced in a study of sequential checkpoint blockade in melanoma. Method: immunoSEQ multiplex PCR; TCRdb's copy keeps in-frame clones and lacks some. The table records over 10,000 clones, roughly 60% of them present only once. Noted treatment: randomized to nivolumab then ipilimumab (arm A) or the reverse (arm B). Sequencing was performed on CD8+ T cells sorted from blood (inferred from file names), taken from a patient given nivolumab and ipilimumab in sequence. The receptor source for this set is a human donor with melanoma.

This clone was seen once. The chain is built from TRBV5-6 and TRBJ2-3; TRBD2 is a possible D gene (6 bases). The V gene's germline CDR1 is SGHDT and CDR2 YYEEEE. The CDR3 runs 15 residues. V lost 2 bases to trimming and J lost 2 bases, with 12 bases between them. CDR3 nucleotides: TGTGCCAGCAGCTTTGGGGGAGGTTCCACAGATACGCAGTATTTT. Its protein product is CASSFGGGSTDTQYF.

J is TRBJ1-1 and V is TRBV4-3, with 7 bases aligning to TRBD1. Per the germline V gene, CDR1 is LGHNA and CDR2 is YSLEER. The CDR3 runs 15 residues. V was pared by 3 bases and J by 0 bases, with 4 bases of the junction left unmatched. The chain's CDR3 is CASSQNQGVNTEAFF. CDR3 DNA sequence: TGCGCCAGCAGCCAGAATCAGGGGGTGAACACTGAAGCTTTCTTT.

J is TRBJ1-4 and V is TRBV28, with D unclear. Looked up from germline, CDR1 is MDHEN and CDR2 is SYDVKM. V dropped 7 bases and J dropped 0 bases, with 21 bases sitting between them. This CDR3 contains 18 residues. The DNA for the CDR3 is TGTGCCAGCAATATGGAACAGCGGTTGGGAGCAACTAATGAAAAACTGTTTTTT. This translates into CASNMEQRLGATNEKLFF.

This chain joins TRBV5-6 and TRBJ1-2; D is ambiguous. This CDR3 is built from 13 residues. V gave up 0 bases and J gave up 8 bases, with 11 bases separating them. From germline, CDR1 is SGHDT and CDR2 YYEEEE. The CDR3 region has the DNA TGTGCCAGCAGCTTGGTAGGAGGGCTAGGCTACACCTTC. Residues: CASSLVGGLGYTF.

This sequence joins TRBV7-9 and TRBJ2-5; D is ambiguous. Germline V gives CDR1 SEHNR, CDR2 FQNEAQ (reference sequence). The CDR3 is 12 amino acids. The V and J ends lost 0 bases and 5 bases respectively, with 4 bases between them. Written as DNA, the CDR3 is TGTGCCAGCAGCTTAGCGGGCGAGACCCAGTACTTC. It translates to CASSLAGETQYF. Using reference TRBV7-9 and TRBJ2-5 for the parts outside the CDR3, the full variable domain is DTGVSQNPRHKITKRGQNVTFRCDPISEHNRLYWYRQTLGQGPEFLTYFQNEAQLEKSRLLSDRFSAERPKGSFSTLEIQRTEQGDSAMYLCASSLAGETQYFGPGTRLLVL.

This chain connects TRBV5-4 to TRBJ2-7; weak D call: TRBD1 (6 bases). The CDR3 contains 14 residues. In germline, CDR1 is SGHNT, CDR2 YYREEE (reference sequence). Trimming cost V 5 bases and J 1 base, with 13 bases left between them. CDR3 region: CASSWGRGSYEQYF. CDR3 bases: TGTGCCAGCAGTTGGGGGCGCGGTTCCTACGAGCAGTACTTC.

The J gene is TRBJ2-7, the V gene TRBV5-4; TRBD1 might be the D (6 bases). Trimming stripped 0 bases from V and 3 bases from J, with 10 bases between. The germline V gene has CDR1 SGHNT and CDR2 YYREEE (reference sequence). The CDR3 spans 14 residues. In DNA form, the CDR3 reads TGTGCCAGCAGCTTGGGGACAGCCTTCTACGAGCAGTACTTC. Its translation: CASSLGTAFYEQYF.

This chain uses TRBV27 with TRBJ2-7, with 8 bases lining up with TRBD2. Germline V CDR1 and CDR2: MNHEY, SMNVEV (reference sequence). The CDR3 is made up of 14 amino acids. V was pared by 4 bases and J by 5 bases, with 7 bases of the junction left unmatched. The CDR3, as DNA: TGTGCCAGCAGTTCCCGACTAGCGACAAACGAGCAGTACTTC. Encoded protein: CASSSRLATNEQYF.

This clone was recorded a few times. The chain carries TRBV7-9 and TRBJ2-2, with D perhaps TRBD2 (5 bases). Germline V gene lookup returns CDR1 SEHNR and CDR2 FQNEAQ (reference sequence). The CDR3 has 14 residues. V dropped 4 bases and J dropped 0 bases, with 6 bases sitting between them. The CDR3 loop is CASSWTSNTGELFF. For the CDR3, the DNA is TGTGCCAGCAGCTGGACTTCGAACACCGGGGAGCTGTTTTTT.

This clone has a single count. The J gene is TRBJ2-3, the V gene TRBV25-1, with 10 bases aligning to TRBD2. This CDR3 region has 15 residues. V shed 4 bases, J shed 5 bases, and the junction held 6 bases outside the gene matches. The germline CDR1 and CDR2 sequences are MGHDK and SYGVNS. CDR3: CASSGSGRERDTQYF. The CDR3 DNA is TGTGCCAGCAGTGGGAGCGGGAGGGAGCGAGATACGCAGTATTTT.

The chain couples TRBV4-1 to TRBJ2-5; the match to TRBD2 covers 10 bases. V dropped 4 bases and J dropped 5; count of bases not matched to a gene: 16. The CDR3 runs to 18 residues. Germline V gene data show CDR1 as MGHRA and CDR2 as YSYEKL. Here the CDR3 DNA reads TGCGCCAGCAGCCCATCGGGAGGGTCTAGCGGGAGTAGCGAGACCCAGTACTTC. The encoded protein is CASSPSGGSSGSSETQYF.

The chain joins TRBV18 to TRBJ2-1; 13 bases map to TRBD2. Germline V gene data show CDR1 as KGHSH and CDR2 as LQKENI. The trim removed 3 bases at V and 6 bases at J, leaving 5 bases unmatched. This CDR3 has 16 amino acids. CDR3 sequence reads: CASSPWTSGSGNEQFF. The CDR3 nucleotides read TGTGCCAGCTCACCGTGGACTAGCGGGAGTGGCAATGAGCAGTTCTTC.

CDR3 DNA: TGTGCCAGCACCTGGGGGCAGGGGGCATACGAGCAGTACTTC. Translated, it gives CASTWGQGAYEQYF. The chain couples TRBV11-2 to TRBJ2-7; TRBD1 matches 8 bases. Germline lookup yields CDR1 SGHAT and CDR2 FQNNGV. The V and J ends lost 7 bases and 4 bases, in that order; junction bases with no gene match: 9. This CDR3 contains 14 residues. Together with reference TRBV11-2 and TRBJ2-7, the CDR3 gives the full variable domain: EAGVAQSPRYKIIEKRQSVAFWCNPISGHATLYWYQQILGQGPKLLIQFQNNGVVDDSQLPKDRFSAERLKGVDSTLKIQPAKLEDSAVYLCASTWGQGAYEQYFGPGTRLTVT.

The chain recombines TRBV5-1 with TRBJ2-7, with 10 nucleotides matching TRBD2. The CDR3 loop spans 15 amino acids. V was pared by 4 bases and J by 4 bases, with 8 bases of the junction left unmatched. CDR1 SGHRS and CDR2 YFSETQ come from the germline V gene. Here the CDR3 reads CASSPTLAGEYEQYF. CDR3 nucleotide sequence: TGCGCCAGCAGCCCAACGCTAGCGGGGGAGTACGAGCAGTACTTC.

There are a few counts of this clone. The chain is built from TRBV6-6 and TRBJ1-1; tentatively, D is TRBD1 (6 bases). Germline V gives CDR1 MNHNY, CDR2 SVGAGI (reference sequence). The CDR3 extends over 13 amino acids. With 3 bases removed from V and 6 bases from J, the gap between germline ends came to 11 bases. The CDR3 bases are TGTGCCAGCAGTTATTCGCGGACAGCTGAAGCTTTCTTT. Translating gives CASSYSRTAEAFF.

The rearrangement uses TRBV23-1 and TRBJ2-7, with a tentative D call TRBD1 (5 bases). TRBV23-1 is recorded as an ORF, its role being uncertain. This CDR3 is 11 amino acids long. V was clipped by 9 bases and J by 7 bases, with 13 bases between them. This CDR3 reads CARDTTGEQYF. CDR3 nucleotide sequence: TGCGCCAGGGATACAACAGGAGAGCAGTACTTC.

CDR3 nucleotides: TGTGCCTGGAGTGTATGGAGTTCCACTGAAGCTTTCTTT. It encodes CAWSVWSSTEAFF. This sequence joins TRBV30 and TRBJ1-1; no definite D call. The CDR3 consists of 13 residues. CDR1 and CDR2 (germline): GTSNPN, SVGIG (reference sequence). V lost 0 bases to trimming and J lost 4 bases, with 9 bases between them.

The rearrangement joins TRBV5-4 to TRBJ2-7, with 7 bases matching TRBD2. The CDR3 is made up of 13 amino acids. The junction had 2 bases not matched to a gene; V was cut back by 2 bases and J by 3 bases. From germline, CDR1 is SGHNT and CDR2 YYREEE (reference sequence). CDR3 nucleotides: TGTGCCAGCAGCTTTGAGCGGGACTACGAGCAGTACTTC. It translates to CASSFERDYEQYF.

The chain employs TRBV7-9 and TRBJ1-1, with TRBD1 matching over 8 bases. Looked up from germline, CDR1 is SEHNR and CDR2 is FQNEAQ (reference sequence). After removal of 3 bases from V and 1 base from J, the junction contained 4 bases not matched to a gene. This CDR3 has 15 amino acids. The CDR3 protein is CASSFRTGTNTEAFF. In DNA form, the CDR3 reads TGTGCCAGCAGCTTCCGGACAGGGACGAACACTGAAGCTTTCTTT.

The chain has TRBV5-1 and TRBJ2-1; 9 bases map to TRBD1. The CDR3 is 15 residues long. Per the germline V gene, CDR1 is SGHRS and CDR2 is YFSETQ. After removal of 4 bases from V and 3 bases from J, the junction contained 5 bases not matched to a gene. In nucleotides, the CDR3 is TGCGCCAGCAGCACAGGGACAGGGAACTACAATGAGCAGTTCTTC. Its translation: CASSTGTGNYNEQFF.

In this sample, this clone turned up a few times. CDR3 nucleotide sequence: TGTGCCAGCAGTTCCCGACAGAGCTCCTATAATTCACCCCTCCACTTT. It codes for CASSSRQSSYNSPLHF. The V gene is TRBV27, the J gene TRBJ1-6, with a possible D match to TRBD1 (5 bases). The CDR3 is 16 residues long. The V end lost 4 bases, the J end lost 0 bases, and 10 bases lay between the germline ends. Germline values: CDR1 MNHEY, CDR2 SMNVEV (reference sequence).

V usage is TRBV25-1 and J usage is TRBJ1-2, with D maybe TRBD1 (6 bases). V shed 3 bases and J shed 3 bases, with 14 bases lying between them. This CDR3 comprises 15 residues. CDR1 and CDR2 from the germline V gene are MGHDK and SYGVNS. CDR3 sequence: CASSDPTRGDYGYTF. DNA for the CDR3: TGTGCCAGCAGTGATCCTACCAGGGGTGACTATGGCTACACCTTC.

V usage is TRBV11-2 and J usage is TRBJ2-6, with D perhaps matching TRBD2 (6 bases). Germline V gene lookup returns CDR1 SGHAT and CDR2 FQNNGV. V lost 2 bases and J 0 bases, leaving 8 bases between the germline ends. The CDR3 length is 16 residues. CDR3 in amino acids: CASSLSGSSGANVLTF. The CDR3 nucleotides read TGTGCCAGCAGCTTATCCGGGAGCTCTGGGGCCAACGTCCTGACTTTC.

J is TRBJ2-1 and V is TRBV4-2, with D possibly matching TRBD2 (6 bases). Between the trimmed V and J ends, which lost 7 bases and 2 bases, there was a span of 15 bases. CDR3 size: 15 residues. Germline V gene data show CDR1 as LGHNA and CDR2 as YNFKEQ. The CDR3 sequence is CASTTSRGTYNEQFF. CDR3 coding DNA: TGTGCCAGCACCACGTCGCGGGGAACCTACAATGAGCAGTTCTTC.

This clone was detected a few times. The chain is built from TRBV9 and TRBJ1-1; no clear D gene. The CDR3 is 14 amino acids. Trimming removed 3 bases at V and 5 bases at J, with 14 bases between. Germline assignment: CDR1 SGDLS and CDR2 YYNGEE. The CDR3 here is CASSAGVLRTEAFF. CDR3 sequence (DNA): TGTGCCAGCAGCGCCGGGGTCTTGAGGACTGAAGCTTTCTTT. The variable domain in full, with the rest retrieved from reference TRBV9 and TRBJ1-1, is DSGVTQTPKHLITATGQRVTLRCSPRSGDLSVYWYQQSLDQGLQFLIQYYNGEERAKGNILERFSAQQFPDLHSELNLSSLELGDSALYFCASSAGVLRTEAFFGQGTRLTVV.

The V and J genes are TRBV7-7 and TRBJ1-5; D remains ambiguous. V was shortened by 0 bases and J by 4 bases, with 4 bases between the two germline ends. The CDR3 is made up of 13 amino acids. Germline-derived CDR1 and CDR2 are SSHAT and FNYEAQ (reference sequence). The CDR3 sequence: CASSLAENQPQHF. The CDR3 nucleotides are TGTGCCAGCAGCTTAGCAGAGAATCAGCCCCAGCATTTT.

About this clone: The junction shows a germline mismatch at one end, possibly a read error. The chain joins TRBV7-7 to TRBJ2-2; D is perhaps TRBD1 (6 bases). The CDR3 has 15 amino acids. Germline V gene sequence: CDR1 SSHAT, CDR2 FNYEAQ (reference sequence). The DNA of the CDR3 is TGTGCTAGCAGCTTTAAACAGGGGAACACCGGGGAGCTGTTTTTT. Amino acids: CASSFKQGNTGELFF.